These T cell receptor beta chains were read from a single sample in a study of blood T cell repertoires in COVID-19. Generated by immunoSEQ multiplex PCR, the TCRdb table keeps only in-frame clones and is missing some. The table shows approximately 220,000 clones, with about 80% occurring only once. The material sequenced was peripheral blood. These receptors were collected from a woman in her sixties or seventies with acute or convalescent COVID-19. CDR3s include the opening cysteine and the closing phenylalanine or tryptophan. A D gene is named only where the DNA matches it firmly. Size values are once, few and many counts, or a class for expanded clones, and some rows have none.

clone size: few
J gene: TRBJ1-2
V gene: TRBV5-4
D gene: NA
CDR3 DNA: TGTGCCAGCAGCGATACTTGGGGCTACACCTTC
CDR3 protein: CASSDTWGYTF

clone size: NA
J gene: TRBJ2-4
V gene: TRBV6-1
D gene: NA
CDR3 DNA: TGTGCCAGCAGTGAAGGCAGGGTCGTAGAATACGGCAAAAACATTCAGTACTTC
CDR3 protein: CASSEGRVVEYGKNIQYF

clone size: NA
J gene: TRBJ2-1
V gene: TRBV11-3
D gene: TRBD2
CDR3 DNA: TGTGCCAGCAGCCGTAGCGGGGGGGGAATCAATGAGCAGTTCTTC
CDR3 protein: CASSRSGGGINEQFF

clone size: few
J gene: TRBJ1-1
V gene: TRBV5-4
D gene: NA
CDR3 DNA: TGTGCCAGCAGCTTACCAGGGAAGGGCGACACTGAAGCTTTCTTT
CDR3 protein: CASSLPGKGDTEAFF

clone size: NA
J gene: TRBJ1-2
V gene: TRBV5-4
D gene: NA
CDR3 DNA: TGTGCCAGCAGGGGTGACAGTAACTATGGCTACACCTTC
CDR3 protein: CASRGDSNYGYTF

clone size: few
J gene: TRBJ1-1
V gene: TRBV25-1
D gene: TRBD1
CDR3 DNA: TGTGCCAGCAGTGGCCCTAGGACAGGGGTGAGTAGGAACACTGAAGCTTTCTTT
CDR3 protein: CASSGPRTGVSRNTEAFF

clone size: NA
J gene: TRBJ2-5
V gene: TRBV6-1
D gene: NA
CDR3 DNA: TGTGCCAGCAGTGAAGTTTGGAGGGGCGCGGAGACCCAGTACTTC
CDR3 protein: CASSEVWRGAETQYF

clone size: NA
J gene: TRBJ1-5
V gene: TRBV2
D gene: NA
CDR3 DNA: TGTGCCAGCAGTGAAGAGCTAGGCAGTGCAGGGCAGCCCCAGCATTTT
CDR3 protein: CASSEELGSAGQPQHF

clone size: few
J gene: TRBJ1-2
V gene: TRBV5-1
D gene: TRBD1
CDR3 DNA: TGCGCCAGCAGCTTGGACAGGGGGCGATCTGGCTACACCTTC
CDR3 protein: CASSLDRGRSGYTF

clone size: once
J gene: TRBJ1-2
V gene: TRBV2
D gene: NA
CDR3 DNA: TGTGCCAGCAGTCAAACACCAAGTCCCTATGGCTACACCTTC
CDR3 protein: CASSQTPSPYGYTF

clone size: NA
J gene: TRBJ2-5
V gene: TRBV29-1
D gene: NA
CDR3 DNA: TGCAGCGTCGGCCACGGGAGAAGGGAAGAGACCCAGTACTTC
CDR3 protein: CSVGHGRREETQYF

clone size: NA
J gene: TRBJ1-2
V gene: TRBV6-1
D gene: NA
CDR3 DNA: TGTGCCAGCAGTGAAGCCATAACGCCCAGTGGCTACACCTTC
CDR3 protein: CASSEAITPSGYTF

clone size: NA
J gene: TRBJ2-5
V gene: TRBV23-1
D gene: TRBD1
CDR3 DNA: TGCGCCAGCAGTCTCCCCAGGGGGCGATGGGAGACCCAGTACTTC
CDR3 protein: CASSLPRGRWETQYF

clone size: NA
J gene: TRBJ1-2
V gene: TRBV6-1
D gene: NA
CDR3 DNA: TGTGCCAGCAGTGAAGTACAGGGTGCCTATGGCTACACCTTC
CDR3 protein: CASSEVQGAYGYTF

clone size: NA
J gene: TRBJ2-1
V gene: TRBV6-5
D gene: TRBD1
CDR3 DNA: TGTGCCAGCAGTCTGACAGGGTCTTCGTACAATGAGCAGTTCTTC
CDR3 protein: CASSLTGSSYNEQFF

clone size: NA
J gene: TRBJ2-1
V gene: TRBV10-3
D gene: NA
CDR3 DNA: TGTGCCATCAGTGACAGGGGGGCTTACAATGAGCAGTTCTTC
CDR3 protein: CAISDRGAYNEQFF

clone size: NA
J gene: TRBJ1-2
V gene: TRBV6-5
D gene: TRBD1
CDR3 DNA: TGTGCCAGCAGACGCGGGACAGTCTATGGCTACACCTTC
CDR3 protein: CASRRGTVYGYTF

clone size: once
J gene: TRBJ1-4
V gene: TRBV2
D gene: NA
CDR3 DNA: TGTGCCAGCAGTGTCATTGACTTTGAAAAACTGTTTTTT
CDR3 protein: CASSVIDFEKLFF

clone size: NA
J gene: TRBJ2-2
V gene: TRBV7-9
D gene: TRBD1
CDR3 DNA: TGTGCCAGCAGCTCAAGGACCCTGACAGGGGGATTCACCGGGGAGCTGTTTTTT
CDR3 protein: CASSSRTLTGGFTGELFF

clone size: NA
J gene: TRBJ2-3
V gene: TRBV6-6
D gene: NA
CDR3 DNA: TGTGCCAGCAGAGAACAGGGTGGGCAGTATTTT
CDR3 protein: CASREQGGQYF

clone size: NA
J gene: TRBJ2-2
V gene: TRBV6-4
D gene: TRBD2
CDR3 DNA: TGTGCCAGCAGTGACCGGGCTTCTAGCGGCTTTCGGACCGGGGAGCTGTTTTTT
CDR3 protein: CASSDRASSGFRTGELFF

clone size: NA
J gene: TRBJ1-2
V gene: TRBV9
D gene: NA
CDR3 DNA: TGTGCCAGCAGTCATCCATCCTTAGGGAGATATGGCTACACCTTC
CDR3 protein: CASSHPSLGRYGYTF

clone size: NA
J gene: TRBJ1-6
V gene: TRBV12-3/TRBV12-4
D gene: NA
CDR3 DNA: TGTGCCAGCACGGGTTATAATTCACCCCTCCACTTT
CDR3 protein: CASTGYNSPLHF

clone size: NA
J gene: TRBJ1-5
V gene: TRBV19
D gene: TRBD1
CDR3 DNA: TGTGCCAGTAGTATCCTTGGGACAGGGAATCAGCCCCAGCATTTT
CDR3 protein: CASSILGTGNQPQHF

clone size: once
J gene: TRBJ1-6
V gene: TRBV6-1
D gene: NA
CDR3 DNA: TGTGCCAGCAGTGATTGGCAGGGTGCATCTTTGAGCTCCTATAATTCACCCCTCCACTTT
CDR3 protein: CASSDWQGASLSSYNSPLHF

clone size: NA
J gene: TRBJ2-7
V gene: TRBV3-1/TRBV3-2
D gene: NA
CDR3 DNA: TGTGCCAGCAGCCAAAGGTTTGCTAGTGCTCGCTCCTACGAGCAGTACTTC
CDR3 protein: CASSQRFASARSYEQYF

clone size: NA
J gene: TRBJ2-2
V gene: TRBV1
D gene: NA
CDR3 DNA: TGCACCAGCAGCCAAGTGCTAGCGGGACCGAACACCGGGGAGCTGTTTTTT
CDR3 protein: CTSSQVLAGPNTGELFF

clone size: NA
J gene: TRBJ2-5
V gene: TRBV19
D gene: NA
CDR3 DNA: TGTGCCAGCAGGAAAAGTCGGACGGGAAGAAAAGAGACCCAGTACTTC
CDR3 protein: CASRKSRTGRKETQYF

clone size: once
J gene: TRBJ2-7
V gene: TRBV27
D gene: NA
CDR3 DNA: TGTGCCTCGGGGTCTCAGACCTACGAGCAGTACTTC
CDR3 protein: CASGSQTYEQYF

clone size: once
J gene: TRBJ1-3
V gene: TRBV15
D gene: NA
CDR3 DNA: TGTGCCACCAGCAGAGTAGCGGGGAGTGGAAACACCATATATTTT
CDR3 protein: CATSRVAGSGNTIYF

clone size: NA
J gene: TRBJ1-2
V gene: TRBV4-3
D gene: NA
CDR3 DNA: TGCGCCAGCAGCCAAGATTACCAGGACTATGGCTACACCTTC
CDR3 protein: CASSQDYQDYGYTF

clone size: NA
J gene: TRBJ2-1
V gene: TRBV3-1/TRBV3-2
D gene: TRBD2
CDR3 DNA: TGTGCCAGCAGCCAAGCTAGCGGGGGGGCCAATGAGCAGTTCTTC
CDR3 protein: CASSQASGGANEQFF

clone size: NA
J gene: TRBJ1-6
V gene: TRBV20-1
D gene: NA
CDR3 DNA: TGCAGTGCTAGTAAGGGGGAGATTTCACCCCTCCACTTT
CDR3 protein: CSASKGEISPLHF

clone size: few
J gene: TRBJ1-4
V gene: TRBV5-1
D gene: NA
CDR3 DNA: TGCGCCAGCAGCCCAGGGGCGGCTAATGAAAAACTGTTTTTT
CDR3 protein: CASSPGAANEKLFF

clone size: NA
J gene: TRBJ2-1
V gene: TRBV27
D gene: TRBD1
CDR3 DNA: TGTGCCAGCAGTACGGACAGGGGGCTCAACGTTGAGCAGTTCTTC
CDR3 protein: CASSTDRGLNVEQFF

clone size: NA
J gene: TRBJ2-5
V gene: TRBV7-2
D gene: NA
CDR3 DNA: TGTGCCAGCAGCCCAACGCGGGGTACCCAGACCCAGTACTTC
CDR3 protein: CASSPTRGTQTQYF

clone size: NA
J gene: TRBJ2-1
V gene: TRBV7-2
D gene: TRBD2
CDR3 DNA: TGTGCCAGCAGCTCGCGAGACTCGCGGGGGGGCCTACAGTTCTTC
CDR3 protein: CASSSRDSRGGLQFF

clone size: NA
J gene: TRBJ2-5
V gene: TRBV19
D gene: TRBD2
CDR3 DNA: TGTGCCAGTAGTATTAGGAGGGAGGCGGGGGGGCTCCAAGAGACCCAGTACTTC
CDR3 protein: CASSIRREAGGLQETQYF

clone size: NA
J gene: TRBJ2-1
V gene: TRBV7-3
D gene: TRBD2
CDR3 DNA: TGTGCCAGCAGCTCAGTGGGCGGGGGGGCCCGTGAGCAGTTCTTC
CDR3 protein: CASSSVGGGAREQFF

clone size: NA
J gene: TRBJ2-7
V gene: TRBV4-2
D gene: TRBD2
CDR3 DNA: TGTGCCAGCAGCCAGGGGACTAGCGGAACCTACGAGCAGTACTTC
CDR3 protein: CASSQGTSGTYEQYF

clone size: NA
J gene: TRBJ1-6
V gene: TRBV5-1
D gene: NA
CDR3 DNA: TGCGCCAGCAGCTTGAGTCTGGGCCCAGGTTCACCCCTCCACTTT
CDR3 protein: CASSLSLGPGSPLHF

clone size: NA
J gene: TRBJ1-1
V gene: TRBV30
D gene: TRBD1
CDR3 DNA: TGTGCCTGTCCACGGACAGGGAGAGCGACTGAAGCTTTCTTT
CDR3 protein: CACPRTGRATEAFF

clone size: NA
J gene: TRBJ2-5
V gene: TRBV11-1
D gene: NA
CDR3 DNA: TGTGCCAGCAGCTTCGGGTTTGGTGAGACCCAGTACTTC
CDR3 protein: CASSFGFGETQYF

clone size: NA
J gene: TRBJ2-7
V gene: TRBV5-6
D gene: NA
CDR3 DNA: TGTGCCAGCAGCCTTGACAGGACCTACGAGCAGTACTTC
CDR3 protein: CASSLDRTYEQYF

clone size: NA
J gene: TRBJ1-2
V gene: TRBV2
D gene: TRBD1
CDR3 DNA: TGTGCCAGCAGAGAACCGGGACAGGCGAACTATGGCTACACCTTC
CDR3 protein: CASREPGQANYGYTF

clone size: NA
J gene: TRBJ1-1
V gene: TRBV3-1/TRBV3-2
D gene: TRBD1
CDR3 DNA: TGTGCCAGCAGCTATTCAGGGGGCATGGGCACTGAAGCTTTCTTT
CDR3 protein: CASSYSGGMGTEAFF

clone size: NA
J gene: TRBJ2-5
V gene: TRBV28
D gene: TRBD1
CDR3 DNA: TGTGCCAGCAGACCGACAGGGGGCACCACGGAGACCCAGTACTTC
CDR3 protein: CASRPTGGTTETQYF

clone size: NA
J gene: TRBJ1-1
V gene: TRBV9
D gene: NA
CDR3 DNA: TGTGCCAGCAGCGTCCGGGAGAACACTGAAGCTTTCTTT
CDR3 protein: CASSVRENTEAFF

clone size: few
J gene: TRBJ1-6
V gene: TRBV15
D gene: TRBD1
CDR3 DNA: TGTGCCACCAGCAGATTAACGAGGACAGGCTTCTATAATTCACCCCTCCACTTT
CDR3 protein: CATSRLTRTGFYNSPLHF

clone size: NA
J gene: TRBJ2-1
V gene: TRBV5-6
D gene: TRBD2
CDR3 DNA: TGTGCCAGCAGCTTGGCTTGGACTAGCGGGGGGATCTACAATGAGCAGTTCTTC
CDR3 protein: CASSLAWTSGGIYNEQFF

clone size: NA
J gene: TRBJ2-7
V gene: TRBV5-1
D gene: TRBD1
CDR3 DNA: TGCGCCAGCAGCAGGACAGGAAAAAGCTCCTACGAGCAGTACTTC
CDR3 protein: CASSRTGKSSYEQYF

clone size: few
J gene: TRBJ1-6
V gene: TRBV6-6
D gene: NA
CDR3 DNA: TGTGCCAGCAGTTACTCGAGTTTGATCGATATGCGGCTCCACTTT
CDR3 protein: CASSYSSLIDMRLHF

clone size: NA
J gene: TRBJ2-2
V gene: TRBV19
D gene: NA
CDR3 DNA: TGTGCCTCACGGTCCAGAGGGGACTCCATCAACACCGGGGAGCTGTTTTTT
CDR3 protein: CASRSRGDSINTGELFF

clone size: NA
J gene: TRBJ2-7
V gene: TRBV2
D gene: TRBD1
CDR3 DNA: TGTGCCAGCAGAACCGGGACAGGGTCCTACGAGCAGTACTTC
CDR3 protein: CASRTGTGSYEQYF

clone size: NA
J gene: TRBJ1-2
V gene: TRBV6-5
D gene: NA
CDR3 DNA: TGTGCCAGCAGCGAGCGATATGGCTACACCTTC
CDR3 protein: CASSERYGYTF

clone size: NA
J gene: TRBJ1-5
V gene: TRBV10-1
D gene: TRBD1
CDR3 DNA: TGCGCCAGCAGGGTTAGACAGGGAGATTATCAGCCCCAGCATTTT
CDR3 protein: CASRVRQGDYQPQHF

clone size: NA
J gene: TRBJ2-5
V gene: TRBV28
D gene: NA
CDR3 DNA: TGTGCTTCACAAAGGGGCAGAGAGACCCAGTACTTC
CDR3 protein: CASQRGRETQYF

clone size: NA
J gene: TRBJ1-2
V gene: TRBV5-6
D gene: TRBD1
CDR3 DNA: TGTGCCAGCAGCTGGGACAGGGATGGTGACTATGGCTACACCTTC
CDR3 protein: CASSWDRDGDYGYTF

clone size: NA
J gene: TRBJ1-4
V gene: TRBV28
D gene: TRBD1
CDR3 DNA: TGTGCCAGCAGACTAGCCGGGACAGGGGAAACTAATGAAAAACTGTTTTTT
CDR3 protein: CASRLAGTGETNEKLFF

clone size: NA
J gene: TRBJ1-5
V gene: TRBV3-1/TRBV3-2
D gene: TRBD1
CDR3 DNA: TGTGCCAGCAGCCTCGGACAGGGGGCTGGTCAGCCCCAGCATTTT
CDR3 protein: CASSLGQGAGQPQHF